Sequencing of this T cell receptor beta chain was carried out in a study of blood T cell repertoires in COVID-19. Study in general: From the United States, Italy and Spain came samples of acute and convalescent COVID-19.

The V gene's germline CDR1 is LNHNV and CDR2 YYDKDF (reference sequence). Trimming stripped 0 bases from V and 7 bases from J, with 18 bases between. The CDR3 is 16 residues long. Under the authors' procedure: Reference gene primers were amplified, and this amplification served to estimate nucleated cell counts. The assay was immunoSEQ multiplex PCR, and TCRdb's table has in-frame clones only and misses some. Clone size and V and J calls were adopted from that table, with D and trimming inferred from the DNA. The repertoire holds approximately 110,000 clones, with under 80% as singletons. The chain combines TRBV15 with TRBJ1-2, with D unclear. The sequenced sample consisted of peripheral blood. This TCR was recovered from a woman between 70 and 85 years old with acute or convalescent COVID-19. CDR3 nucleotides: TGTGCCACCAGCAGAGATCTGGAGGGCCCTTATTCTGGCTACACCTTC. This codes for CATSRDLEGPYSGYTF. Together with reference TRBV15 and TRBJ1-2, the CDR3 gives the full variable domain: DAMVIQNPRYQVTQFGKPVTLSCSQTLNHNVMYWYQQKSSQAPKLLFHYYDKDFNNEADTPDNFQSRRPNTSFCFLDIRSPGLGDTAMYLCATSRDLEGPYSGYTFGSGTRLTVV.